A selection of T cell receptor beta chains follows, all from one sample in a study of blood T cell repertoires in COVID-19. Assay used: immunoSEQ multiplex PCR; TCRdb lists only in-frame clones, some missing. The table records about 90,000 clones, over 80% of them present only once. Sequencing was carried out using peripheral blood. All receptors derive from a woman aged 65 to 85 with active or convalescent COVID-19. Both conserved end residues are part of each CDR3. The order of the fields is V gene, CDR3 length, CDR3 protein.

v_gene: TRBV5-1; len: 14; CDR3aa: CASSFMTGSYEQYF
v_gene: TRBV4-1; len: 13; CDR3aa: CASTPRGYNEQFF
v_gene: TRBV5-8; len: 13; CDR3aa: CASSFGGMETQYF
v_gene: TRBV7-8; len: 15; CDR3aa: CASSLMGQGNEKLFF
v_gene: TRBV5-1; len: 14; CDR3aa: CASGARDLDEKLFF
v_gene: TRBV6-6; len: 13; CDR3aa: CASSSGGGLEAFF
v_gene: TRBV6-5; len: 12; CDR3aa: CASQGAVETQYF
v_gene: TRBV7-2; len: 15; CDR3aa: CASSPRTGDNYGYTF
v_gene: TRBV3-1/TRBV3-2; len: 16; CDR3aa: CASSRLEGATYNEQFF
v_gene: TRBV19; len: 13; CDR3aa: CASLGALGSPLHF
v_gene: TRBV7-2; len: 15; CDR3aa: CASSPSPGGGYGYTF
v_gene: TRBV15; len: 20; CDR3aa: CATSREISRTGGARNYGYTF
v_gene: TRBV5-8; len: 15; CDR3aa: CASSLYGTGVYEQYF
v_gene: TRBV28; len: 16; CDR3aa: CASRLTGGANTGELFF
v_gene: TRBV2; len: 18; CDR3aa: CASSYIFGGGVSYNEQFF
v_gene: TRBV10-2; len: 19; CDR3aa: CATSGTGRFGISGANVLTF
v_gene: TRBV2; len: 14; CDR3aa: CASSVEVNTDTQYF